Below are 29 T cell receptor beta chains sequenced from a single sample in a study of control samples from healthy donors and cancer patients. Sequenced by immunoSEQ multiplex PCR; TCRdb stores in-frame clones only, minus some. The repertoire holds tens of thousands of clones, with more than 70% as singletons. Sequenced: PBMCs. The receptor set was obtained from an older woman with lung cancer.

The chain is built from TRBV6-6 and TRBJ2-7, with no clear D. V was trimmed by 4 bases and J by 2 bases, leaving 15 bases between them. Germline CDR1 and CDR2: MNHNY and SVGAGI (reference sequence). The CDR3 has 15 residues. The CDR3 sequence is CASSSFDRRPYEQYF. CDR3 nucleotides: TGTGCCAGCAGTTCCTTCGACCGAAGGCCCTACGAGCAGTACTTC.

The chain uses TRBV7-9 and TRBJ2-5, with a weak D call TRBD1 (5 bases). CDR1 and CDR2 (germline): SEHNR, FQNEAQ (reference sequence). V was clipped by 5 bases and J by 3 bases, with 16 bases between them. This CDR3 contains 15 residues. CDR3 protein: CASSLDRTFEETQYF. DNA for the CDR3: TGTGCCAGCAGCCTAGACCGGACATTCGAAGAGACCCAGTACTTC. Full variable domain (missing parts from reference TRBV7-9 and TRBJ2-5): DTGVSQNPRHKITKRGQNVTFRCDPISEHNRLYWYRQTLGQGPEFLTYFQNEAQLEKSRLLSDRFSAERPKGSFSTLEIQRTEQGDSAMYLCASSLDRTFEETQYFGPGTRLLVL.

The CDR3 region is CASSWGTDTQYF. The CDR3 DNA follows: TGTGCCAGCAGTTGGGGCACAGATACGCAGTATTTT. The V and J genes are TRBV12-3 or TRBV12-4 and TRBJ2-3; D gene unclear. The V and J ends lost 4 bases and 1 base respectively, with 3 bases between them. This CDR3 contains 12 residues.

The table lists this clone with a count of one. V gene TRBV5-1 combines with J gene TRBJ2-7, with D perhaps matching TRBD2 (6 bases). V was shortened by 0 bases and J by 0 bases, with 13 bases between the two germline ends. The CDR3 spans 16 residues. CDR1 is SGHRS, CDR2 YFSETQ, per germline. CDR3 nucleotides: TGCGCCAGCAGCTTGGGAGGTAGCGGTTTCTCCTACGAGCAGTACTTC. This encodes CASSLGGSGFSYEQYF.

This clone was recorded only once. CDR3 region: CASSLENSGNTIYF. The CDR3 nucleotides read TGCGCCAGCAGCTTAGAGAACTCTGGAAACACCATATATTTT. The rearrangement joins TRBV5-1 to TRBJ1-3, with D uncertain. This CDR3 has 14 amino acids. V gave up 2 bases and J gave up 0 bases, with 6 bases separating them. Germline lookup yields CDR1 SGHRS and CDR2 YFSETQ.

The V gene is TRBV5-1, the J gene TRBJ1-6; TRBD1 is a possible D gene (6 bases). From germline, CDR1 is SGHRS and CDR2 YFSETQ. Trimming cost V 0 bases and J 5 bases, with 12 bases left between them. The CDR3 is 16 amino acids. DNA of the CDR3: TGCGCCAGCAGCTTGGCGGCAGGGGAAAATAATTCACCCCTCCACTTT. Its protein is CASSLAAGENNSPLHF.

The V call is TRBV5-1, the J call TRBJ1-3; D not certain. The CDR3 has 13 amino acids. CDR1 and CDR2 from the germline V gene are SGHRS and YFSETQ. With 4 bases removed from V and 4 bases from J, the gap between germline ends came to 9 bases. The DNA of the CDR3 is TGCGCCAGCAGCGTGGACGGAGGAAACACCATATATTTT. This gives the protein CASSVDGGNTIYF.

The chain joins TRBV5-4 to TRBJ2-7; 10 bases line up with TRBD2. The V gene end was trimmed by 2 bases and the J gene end by 6 bases; junction bases not matched to a gene: 5. The germline V gene has CDR1 SGHNT and CDR2 YYREEE (reference sequence). This CDR3 spans 14 amino acids. The CDR3 region is CASSLKLAGSEQYF. CDR3 DNA: TGTGCCAGCAGCTTAAAACTAGCGGGATCCGAGCAGTACTTC. Based on the CDR3 plus reference TRBV5-4 and TRBJ2-7, the full variable domain is ETGVTQSPTHLIKTRGQQVTLRCSSQSGHNTVSWYQQALGQGPQFIFQYYREEENGRGNFPPRFSGLQFPNYSSELNVNALELDDSALYLCASSLKLAGSEQYFGPGTRLTVT.

CDR3 residues: CASSLLGRGGIYNEQFF. The CDR3 DNA is TGTGCCAGCAGCTTATTAGGCCGCGGGGGCATCTACAATGAGCAGTTCTTC. The chain uses TRBV7-9 and TRBJ2-1; D possibly corresponds to TRBD2 (7 bases). The V gene's germline CDR1 is SEHNR and CDR2 FQNEAQ (reference sequence). Trimming stripped 2 bases from V and 3 bases from J, with 17 bases between. CDR3 length equals 17 residues.

This clone was seen only a few times. The chain links TRBV30 to TRBJ1-6; TRBD1 might be the D (6 bases). Germline V gives CDR1 GTSNPN, CDR2 SVGIG (reference sequence). This CDR3 has 16 amino acids. The V and J ends lost 0 bases and 5 bases respectively, with 14 bases between them. As DNA, the CDR3 is TGTGCCTGGAGTGTAAACCCCCGACAGGATAATTCACCCCTCCACTTT. Translated: CAWSVNPRQDNSPLHF.

This clone was detected only a few times. V gene TRBV19 combines with J gene TRBJ2-2, with 7 bases matching TRBD2. Germline V lookup: CDR1 LNHDA, CDR2 SQIVND (reference sequence). This CDR3 contains 14 residues. J lost 2 bases, V lost 7 bases, and 4 bases had no gene match. CDR3 residues: CASNGGFNTGELFF. CDR3 nucleotide sequence: TGTGCCAGTAACGGGGGGTTTAACACCGGGGAGCTGTTTTTT.

The chain joins TRBV24-1 to TRBJ2-2, with 7 bases identical to TRBD2. CDR3 size: 18 residues. J gave up 5 bases and V 4 bases, and 15 bases lay outside the gene matches. The germline V gene encodes CDR1 KGHDR and CDR2 SFDVKD. CDR3 protein: CATSEPLGAGARTGELFF. Here the CDR3 DNA reads TGTGCCACCAGTGAGCCTCTAGGGGCGGGAGCTAGAACCGGGGAGCTGTTTTTT.

The V call is TRBV6-4, the J call TRBJ2-1; possibly TRBD2 for D (7 bases). CDR1 is MRHNA and CDR2 is SNTAGT in the germline V gene. The V and J ends lost 6 bases and 13 bases respectively, with 16 bases between them. The length of the CDR3 is 12 residues. CDR3 loop: CASSGGGGIQFF. CDR3 DNA: TGTGCCAGCAGCGGAGGGGGGGGTATACAGTTCTTC.

This chain uses TRBV6-6 with TRBJ1-3; D unclear. This CDR3 region has 15 residues. Germline lookup yields CDR1 MNHNY and CDR2 SVGAGI (reference sequence). The V end lost 2 bases, the J end lost 0 bases, and 8 bases lay between the germline ends. CDR3 sequence (DNA): TGTGCCAGCAGTTACACCCCCAGCTCTGGAAACACCATATATTTT. Its translation: CASSYTPSSGNTIYF.

V and J are TRBV5-4 and TRBJ1-5; possibly TRBD1 for D (6 bases). CDR1 and CDR2 (germline): SGHNT, YYREEE (reference sequence). The V gene lost 4 bases and the J gene lost 5 bases, with 13 bases spanning the gap. The CDR3 loop spans 14 amino acids. The CDR3: CASSNRDTDQPQHF. CDR3 nucleotide sequence: TGTGCCAGCAGCAACCGGGACACAGATCAGCCCCAGCATTTT.

The V gene is TRBV28, the J gene TRBJ1-1, with 7 bases that match TRBD1. Germline V lookup: CDR1 MDHEN, CDR2 SYDVKM. J lost 4 bases, V lost 4 bases, and 12 bases had no gene match. The CDR3 has 16 amino acids. CDR3 loop: CASSYIRGRVGTEAFF. CDR3 bases: TGTGCCAGCAGTTACATAAGGGGGCGGGTGGGCACTGAAGCTTTCTTT.

This clone was detected a few times. This sample includes further DNA sequences coding for the same CDR3. This chain uses TRBV4-2 with TRBJ1-2, with 8 bases that match TRBD1. V shed 1 base, J shed 6 bases, and the junction held 7 bases outside the gene matches. This CDR3 is 15 amino acids long. The germline gives CDR1 LGHNA, CDR2 YNFKEQ. CDR3 protein: CASSQAGQGFDGYTF. The CDR3 bases are TGTGCCAGCAGCCAAGCCGGACAGGGCTTTGATGGCTACACCTTC.

This CDR3 is CASSLDGGGPQETQYF. The CDR3 DNA reads as TGTGCCAGCAGCTTAGATGGCGGGGGGCCCCAAGAGACCCAGTACTTC. V gene TRBV11-2 combines with J gene TRBJ2-5; TRBD2 matches 8 bases. Germline trimming cut 0 bases from V and 1 base from J; bases unmatched to any gene: 4. Germline CDR1 is SGHAT and CDR2 is FQNNGV. The CDR3 totals 16 residues. Complete variable domain (other parts from reference TRBV11-2 and TRBJ2-5): EAGVAQSPRYKIIEKRQSVAFWCNPISGHATLYWYQQILGQGPKLLIQFQNNGVVDDSQLPKDRFSAERLKGVDSTLKIQPAKLEDSAVYLCASSLDGGGPQETQYFGPGTRLLVL.

The CDR3 loop is CATSDSRQGDTEAFF. The CDR3 DNA is TGTGCCACCAGTGATTCCAGACAGGGGGACACTGAAGCTTTCTTT. The V gene is TRBV24-1, the J gene TRBJ1-1; 9 bases match TRBD1. The germline V gene has CDR1 KGHDR and CDR2 SFDVKD. This CDR3 is 15 amino acids long. V lost 2 bases to trimming and J lost 3 bases; unmatched junction nucleotides: 3.

The chain employs TRBV28 and TRBJ1-1, with D unresolved. V lost 5 bases and J 10 bases, leaving 14 bases between the germline ends. The germline gives CDR1 MDHEN, CDR2 SYDVKM. The CDR3 loop spans 12 amino acids. The DNA of the CDR3 is TGTGCCAGCAGTGGAACCCCGTCGGTAGCTTTCTTT. This sequence encodes CASSGTPSVAFF.

This rearrangement joins TRBV24-1 to TRBJ2-2; no reliable D call. Deletions cut 4 bases from V and 3 bases from J, with 8 bases between. The germline V gene encodes CDR1 KGHDR and CDR2 SFDVKD. The CDR3 totals 14 residues. CDR3 nucleotides: TGTGCCACCAGTGACACGCCGGACACCGGGGAGCTGTTTTTT. Translation: CATSDTPDTGELFF.

The chain employs TRBV7-9 and TRBJ2-1, with D possibly TRBD2 on 6 matching bases. CDR1 is SEHNR, CDR2 FQNEAQ, per germline (reference sequence). This CDR3 spans 17 amino acids. The V end lost 1 base, the J end lost 2 bases, and 15 bases lay between the germline ends. CDR3 in DNA: TGTGCCAGCAGCTTAGGATATGGAGGGACCGCCTACAATGAGCAGTTCTTC. This translates into CASSLGYGGTAYNEQFF.

J is TRBJ1-1 and V is TRBV5-1, with 8 bases matching TRBD1. CDR3 length: 14 residues. CDR1 and CDR2 from the germline V gene are SGHRS and YFSETQ. The trim removed 6 bases at V and 5 bases at J, leaving 9 bases unmatched. The CDR3 DNA sequence: TGCGCCAGCACGACGGACAGGGTTAGTACTGAAGCTTTCTTT. Protein product: CASTTDRVSTEAFF.

In nucleotides, the CDR3 is TGTGCCAGCAGCTCGCAGGCGGGGGCCACAGATACGCAGTATTTT. This sequence encodes CASSSQAGATDTQYF. The chain has TRBV11-2 and TRBJ2-3, with D maybe TRBD2 (7 bases). CDR3 length equals 15 residues. CDR1 is SGHAT, CDR2 FQNNGV, per germline. Trimming took 4 bases from V and 2 from J, leaving 13 bases between them.

The V and J genes are TRBV15 and TRBJ2-7; maybe TRBD1 (6 bases). V was cut by 0 bases and J by 5 bases, with 8 bases left in between. CDR1 is LNHNV, CDR2 YYDKDF, per germline (reference sequence). The CDR3 covers 13 residues. The CDR3 region is CATSRDQGNEQYF. The CDR3 DNA follows: TGTGCCACCAGCAGAGACCAGGGGAACGAGCAGTACTTC. Drawing the rest from reference TRBV15 and TRBJ2-7, the complete variable domain is DAMVIQNPRYQVTQFGKPVTLSCSQTLNHNVMYWYQQKSSQAPKLLFHYYDKDFNNEADTPDNFQSRRPNTSFCFLDIRSPGLGDTAMYLCATSRDQGNEQYFGPGTRLTVT.

V and J are TRBV28 and TRBJ1-2; tentative D call: TRBD1 (5 bases). The length of the CDR3 is 14 residues. V was trimmed by 5 bases and J by 2 bases, leaving 12 bases between them. The germline CDR1 and CDR2 sequences are MDHEN and SYDVKM. DNA for the CDR3: TGTGCCAGCAGTACCCACGGGGGGAACTATGGCTACACCTTC. As protein: CASSTHGGNYGYTF.

CDR3 DNA: TGTGCCACCAGTAACGGTTACGAGCAGTACTTC. It translates to CATSNGYEQYF. This chain joins TRBV24-1 and TRBJ2-7; D uncertain. The CDR3 is 11 residues long. The germline V gene has CDR1 KGHDR and CDR2 SFDVKD. Trimming took 6 bases from V and 4 from J, leaving 6 bases between them.

This rearrangement joins TRBV30 to TRBJ1-1, with TRBD1 matching 7 bases. Germline CDR1 and CDR2: GTSNPN and SVGIG (reference sequence). The CDR3 runs to 13 residues. The CDR3 here is CAEKQSGGTEAFF. In DNA form, the CDR3 reads TGTGCTGAAAAACAGTCAGGGGGCACTGAAGCTTTCTTT.

J is TRBJ1-1 and V is TRBV2; TRBD1 aligns across 7 bases. From germline, CDR1 is SNHLY and CDR2 FYNNEI. This CDR3 comprises 15 residues. Losses at the gene ends were 6 bases for V and 4 bases for J; bases not matched to a gene: 11. This CDR3 is CASRLDREGGTEAFF. CDR3 sequence (DNA): TGTGCCAGCAGGTTAGACAGGGAGGGGGGCACTGAAGCTTTCTTT.